This T cell receptor (beta chain) came from a study of T cells in Graves' hyperthyroidism and ophthalmopathy. Study-wide results and caveats: In the blood, most expanded thyroid clonotypes above 0.001 appeared as well.

This CDR3 comprises 19 residues. Germline CDR1 and CDR2: KGHDR and SFDVKD. Germline trimming cut 3 bases from V and 6 bases from J; bases unmatched to any gene: 10. RNA transcripts provided the source from which TCR beta CDR3 regions were amplified. With the HTBI primer set, the TCR CDR3 went through a first round of RT-PCR. From the multiplex PCR reads, TCRdb called clonotypes with MiXCR, one entry per CDR3 protein. The profile shows about 370,000 distinct CDR3 sequences, 15% of them singletons. This clonotype was counted between two and nine times. Its target is unknown. Diagnosis rested on symptoms, serum thyroxine and TRAb, thyroid ultrasound, and orbital computed tomography.

Material: blood. The V gene is TRBV24-1, the J gene TRBJ2-2; 15 bases line up with TRBD2. This receptor was identified in a woman in her sixties or seventies with Graves' ophthalmopathy. The CDR3 is CATSDPNGLAGGRAGELFF. CDR3 DNA sequence: TGTGCCACCAGTGATCCTAACGGACTAGCGGGAGGGAGGGCCGGGGAGCTGTTTTTT.